A selection of T cell receptor beta chains follows, all from one sample in a study of blood T cell repertoires in COVID-19. TCRdb's copy holds only in-frame clones and misses some; the assay was immunoSEQ multiplex PCR. The data hold 250,000 to 350,000 clones, with 88% observed a single time. The sequencing input was peripheral blood. The receptors derive from a man younger than 30 with active or convalescent COVID-19. CDR3s include the opening cysteine and the closing phenylalanine or tryptophan. Fields, in order: D gene, V gene, J gene, CDR3 DNA, CDR3 protein. A D gene is named only where the DNA matches it firmly.

>NA|TRBV5-6|TRBJ2-2
TGTGCCAGCAACCCGAACCGACTAGTCTCCGGGGAGCTGTTTTTT
CASNPNRLVSGELFF
>TRBD2|TRBV2|TRBJ2-3
TGTGCCAGAAAAGGCGGGACTAGCGGGGGACGCACAGATACGCAGTATTTT
CARKGGTSGGRTDTQYF
>NA|TRBV3-1/TRBV3-2|TRBJ2-5
TGTGCCAGCAGCCAGCGCCAAGAGACCCAGTACTTC
CASSQRQETQYF
>TRBD2|TRBV5-1|TRBJ2-3
TGCGCCAGCAGCTTTTACCCCCTAGCGGGGGGGAGCACAGATACGCAGTATTTT
CASSFYPLAGGSTDTQYF
>TRBD1|TRBV24-1|TRBJ2-5
TGTGCCACCAGTGATCCGAGGACAGGGATGGAGACCCAGTACTTC
CATSDPRTGMETQYF
>NA|TRBV12-5|TRBJ2-5
TGTGCTAGTGGTTTGGGGCAGGGAAGGTCAGAGACCCAGTACTTC
CASGLGQGRSETQYF
>TRBD1|TRBV18|TRBJ2-7
TGTGCCAGCTCCACCGGGACAGCGGTCTCCTACGAGCAGTACTTC
CASSTGTAVSYEQYF
>NA|TRBV3-1/TRBV3-2|TRBJ1-2
TGTGCCAGCAGCCAGATGGGAGGGACGGCAAATTATGGCTACACCTTC
CASSQMGGTANYGYTF
>TRBD2|TRBV9|TRBJ2-3
TGTGCCAAGACAGCGGGGGGGAGCACAGATACGCAGTATTTT
CAKTAGGSTDTQYF
>NA|TRBV13|TRBJ1-1
TGTGCCAGCAGCTTAGGGCGGACTGAAGCTTTCTTT
CASSLGRTEAFF
>TRBD1|TRBV5-1|TRBJ1-2
TGCGCCAGCAGCTTGGCCTCGGGACAGGGTGGCGGCTACACCTTC
CASSLASGQGGGYTF
>TRBD1|TRBV29-1|TRBJ2-5
TGCAGCGCTCGACAGGGGCAAGAGACCCAGTACTTC
CSARQGQETQYF
>TRBD1|TRBV3-1/TRBV3-2|TRBJ2-7
TGTGCCAGCAGCCAAGATGGTGGGACAGGGTCCTACGAGCAGTACTTC
CASSQDGGTGSYEQYF
>NA|TRBV5-5|TRBJ1-3
TGTGCCAGCAGCTTTATTCGTCGCGAGATCTCTGGAAACACCATATATTTT
CASSFIRREISGNTIYF
>TRBD1|TRBV24-1|TRBJ2-3
TGTGCCACCAGTGATCCCGGGACAGGGAGCACAGATACGCAGTATTTT
CATSDPGTGSTDTQYF
>TRBD1|TRBV14|TRBJ1-1
TGTGCCAGCAGCCAACTACCACAGGGGGCCAGGAGCACTGAAGCTTTCTTT
CASSQLPQGARSTEAFF
>TRBD2|TRBV7-9|TRBJ2-3
TGTGCCAGCAGCTCGTGGCCGGGGGGGCAGGATACGCAGTATTTT
CASSSWPGGQDTQYF
>TRBD1|TRBV6-1|TRBJ1-1
TGTGCCAGCAGTGGACAGGGCGCCACCTCGAACACTGAAGCTTTCTTT
CASSGQGATSNTEAFF
>NA|TRBV13|TRBJ2-1
TGTGCCAGCAGCCCGCAGGGGATTTATGAGCAGTTCTTC
CASSPQGIYEQFF
>NA|TRBV29-1|TRBJ1-5
TGCAGCGTTGCGACAGGAGTCAATCAGCCCCAGCATTTT
CSVATGVNQPQHF
>NA|TRBV15|TRBJ1-2
TGTGCCACCAGCAGAGATGGCCATGGCTACACCTTC
CATSRDGHGYTF
>NA|TRBV21-1|TRBJ1-5
TGTGCCAGCAGCAAGTGCGGGGAGTATAGCAATCAGCCCCAGCATTTT
CASSKCGEYSNQPQHF
>NA|TRBV3-1/TRBV3-2|TRBJ2-7
TGTGCCAGCAGCCCCAGAGTCCGGGGAAACTACGAGCAGTACTTC
CASSPRVRGNYEQYF
>NA|TRBV5-1|TRBJ2-2
TGCGCCAGCAGCCCGGACATCACCGGGGAGCTGTTTTTT
CASSPDITGELFF
>TRBD2|TRBV7-9|TRBJ2-7
TGTGCCAGCAGCGCGTGGACTAGCGGGGCGTCCTACGAGCAGTACTTC
CASSAWTSGASYEQYF
>NA|TRBV5-6|TRBJ1-5
TGTGCCAGCAGTTTAGGAGCCATCGGGGGCAATCAGCCCCAGCATTTT
CASSLGAIGGNQPQHF
>NA|TRBV21-1|TRBJ2-4
TGTGCCAGCAGCAAAGAATCAACGAGCGGGGGACCGTTAGCCAAAAACATTCAGTACTTC
CASSKESTSGGPLAKNIQYF
>TRBD1|TRBV6-2/TRBV6-3|TRBJ1-2
TGTGCCAGCAGTTACTCGCGGACAGGGCTTAACTATGGCTACACCTTC
CASSYSRTGLNYGYTF
>NA|TRBV12-3/TRBV12-4|TRBJ2-2
TGTGCCAGCAACTATATCAACACCGGGGAGCTGTTTTTT
CASNYINTGELFF